These T cell receptor beta chains were read from a single sample in a study of T cells in Graves' hyperthyroidism and ophthalmopathy. One entry per CDR3 protein, called by TCRdb with MiXCR from the multiplex PCR reads. The sample carries about 500,000 distinct CDR3 sequences, 40% to 50% recorded once. Sequencing was performed on peripheral blood or thyroid tissue (not recorded which). The source of these receptors is an adult woman with Graves' disease, either hyperthyroidism or ophthalmopathy (not recorded which). Both conserved end residues are part of each CDR3. A D gene is named only where the DNA matches it firmly. Clone size, where shown, is once, few, many, or a class for clones that have expanded.

clone size: many; D gene: TRBD1; J gene: TRBJ1-5; CDR3 length: 16; V gene: TRBV10-3; CDR3 protein: CAISDDRGLGNQPQHF; CDR3 DNA: TGTGCCATCAGTGATGACAGGGGGTTGGGCAATCAGCCCCAGCATTTT
clone size: many; D gene: NA; J gene: TRBJ1-2; CDR3 length: 14; V gene: TRBV4-1; CDR3 protein: CASSIQGGLYGYTF; CDR3 DNA: TGCGCCAGCAGCATCCAGGGAGGGTTATATGGCTACACCTTC
clone size: NA; D gene: NA; J gene: TRBJ2-7; CDR3 length: 14; V gene: TRBV6-1; CDR3 protein: CASRSPRDTYEQYF; CDR3 DNA: TGTGCCAGCAGGAGTCCCCGGGATACCTACGAGCAGTACTTC
clone size: NA; D gene: NA; J gene: TRBJ2-7; CDR3 length: 14; V gene: TRBV7-6; CDR3 protein: CASSLQASDYEQYF; CDR3 DNA: TGTGCCAGCAGCTTACAGGCTAGCGACTACGAGCAGTACTTC
clone size: NA; D gene: NA; J gene: TRBJ1-1; CDR3 length: 12; V gene: TRBV29-1; CDR3 protein: CSVPDWTQEAFF; CDR3 DNA: TGCAGCGTTCCTGATTGGACACAAGAAGCTTTCTTT
clone size: many; D gene: TRBD1; J gene: TRBJ1-2; CDR3 length: 16; V gene: TRBV5-1; CDR3 protein: CASSPVPGQTNYGYTF; CDR3 DNA: TGCGCCAGCAGCCCAGTACCGGGACAGACTAACTATGGCTACACCTTC
clone size: many; D gene: NA; J gene: TRBJ1-1; CDR3 length: 12; V gene: TRBV7-9; CDR3 protein: CASSLLDTEAFF; CDR3 DNA: TGTGCCAGCAGCCTATTGGACACTGAAGCTTTCTTT
clone size: many; D gene: NA; J gene: TRBJ2-5; CDR3 length: 13; V gene: TRBV13; CDR3 protein: CASSGVPEETQYF; CDR3 DNA: TGTGCCAGCAGCGGGGTACCAGAAGAGACCCAGTACTTC
clone size: NA; D gene: NA; J gene: TRBJ1-1; CDR3 length: 13; V gene: TRBV29-1; CDR3 protein: CSVEDGGNTEAFF; CDR3 DNA: TGCAGCGTTGAGGATGGGGGAAACACTGAAGCTTTCTTT
clone size: NA; D gene: NA; J gene: TRBJ1-2; CDR3 length: 13; V gene: TRBV20-1; CDR3 protein: CSAHPAGSYGYTF; CDR3 DNA: TGCAGTGCCCACCCGGCAGGCAGTTATGGCTACACCTTC
clone size: NA; D gene: NA; J gene: TRBJ2-7; CDR3 length: 14; V gene: TRBV12-3/TRBV12-4; CDR3 protein: CASNLAGRGYEQYF; CDR3 DNA: TGTGCCAGCAATCTGGCAGGCCGCGGCTACGAGCAGTACTTC